The subject of this entry is one TCR beta chain. The antigen remains undetermined. Assay used: immunoSEQ multiplex PCR; TCRdb lists only in-frame clones, some missing. The data contain about 73,000 clones, about 91% of them singletons. The sample comes from a study of T cell responses to AZD1222 COVID-19 vaccine. Whole-study findings and limits: Clonal diversity was possibly underestimated, and the donors were mostly white British, with more females. Baseline serology detected seropositivity in only a handful of AZD1222 recipients. Regions 160-218 and 743-854 dominated among vaccine-associated CD4 TCRs spanning spike.

The CDR3 runs 15 residues. From germline, CDR1 is LNHDA and CDR2 SQIVND (reference sequence). V was cut by 1 base and J by 1 base, with 9 bases left in between. Samples with a second dose at about 4 or about 12 weeks were pooled together. The rearrangement uses TRBV19 and TRBJ2-3; maybe TRBD1 (6 bases). The origin of this receptor is an adult who received the AZD1222 COVID-19 vaccine. This specimen consisted of peripheral blood, obtained 28 days after the second AZD1222 dose. Here the CDR3 DNA reads TGTGCCAGTAGTATAGTACAGGGTCGCACAGATACGCAGTATTTT. Translating it yields CASSIVQGRTDTQYF. Full variable domain (outside the CDR3, taken from reference TRBV19 and TRBJ2-3): DGGITQSPKYLFRKEGQNVTLSCEQNLNHDAMYWYRQDPGQGLRLIYYSQIVNDFQKGDIAEGYSVSREKKESFPLTVTSAQKNPTAFYLCASSIVQGRTDTQYFGPGTRLTVL.